The T cell receptor (beta chain) under discussion was sequenced for a study of blood T cell repertoires in COVID-19. Data came from immunoSEQ multiplex PCR; TCRdb stores just in-frame clones and leaves some out. Here the sample spans 30,000 to 35,000 clones, roughly 88% being singletons. This clone has only one observation. CDR1 is SGHDT and CDR2 is YYEEEE in the germline V gene. The CDR3 is made up of 16 amino acids. Trimming cost V 3 bases and J 5 bases; bases outside gene matches: 9. The rearrangement uses TRBV5-6 and TRBJ2-3, with TRBD2 identical over 10 bases. Sequencing was done on a sample of peripheral blood. This TCR was recovered from a man in his 60s with active COVID-19. CDR3 region: CASSSYPSGRGDTQYF. The CDR3 nucleotides are TGTGCCAGCAGCTCCTACCCTAGCGGGAGAGGAGATACGCAGTATTTT.